A selection of T cell receptor beta chains follows, all from one sample in a study of graft-versus-host responses after intestinal transplantation. Measured with immunoSEQ multiplex PCR; TCRdb has only the in-frame clones, and not every one. This sample carries around 130,000 clones, around nine tenths of them seen once, and the ten largest clones take over 0.15%. These receptors have no identified antigens. Material: unstimulated CD4+ T cells sorted from spleen or lymph node cells, obtained before intestinal transplant. These receptors originate from a human donor who received an intestinal transplant. The CDR3 runs from the conserved cysteine through the conserved F or W. A D gene is named only where the DNA matches it firmly. A row's size may be missing; if present it is once, few, many or a size class.

TRBV7-9	TRBD1	TRBJ1-5	.	CASSVDRDSPQHF	TGTGCCAGCAGCGTCGACAGGGATTCGCCCCAGCATTTT
TRBV5-4	.	TRBJ2-6	.	CASSLDPGGANVLTF	TGTGCCAGCAGCTTGGATCCAGGAGGGGCCAACGTCCTGACTTTC
TRBV5-5	.	TRBJ1-4	.	CASSGELVEKLFF	TGTGCCAGCAGTGGGGAGTTAGTTGAAAAACTGTTTTTT
TRBV18	.	TRBJ1-4	.	CASSPPTSNEKLFF	TGTGCCAGCTCACCACCCACTAGTAATGAAAAACTGTTTTTT
TRBV29-1	.	TRBJ2-5	.	CSVEYFLRETQYF	TGCAGCGTTGAGTACTTTTTGAGGGAGACCCAGTACTTC
TRBV12-1	.	TRBJ1-2	once	CASSSTRQGAWGYTF	TGTGCCAGCAGCTCTACGCGACAGGGCGCCTGGGGCTACACCTTC
TRBV19	TRBD1	TRBJ1-3	.	CASTIEQGHSGNTIYF	TGTGCCAGTACCATCGAACAGGGGCATTCTGGAAACACCATATATTTT
TRBV6-4	TRBD1	TRBJ2-7	.	CASSGGQGPYEQYF	TGTGCCAGCAGTGGGGGACAGGGACCCTACGAGCAGTACTTC
TRBV4-1	.	TRBJ2-7	.	CASSQARAPGRGTLTYEQYF	TGCGCCAGCAGCCAAGCTCGCGCGCCCGGTAGGGGGACGTTAACCTACGAGCAGTACTTC
TRBV30	.	TRBJ1-2	.	CAWSVSHLGGYTF	TGTGCCTGGAGTGTAAGTCACTTAGGTGGCTACACCTTC
TRBV7-7	.	TRBJ2-7	.	CASSRDPGSYEQYF	TGTGCCAGCAGCCGGGACCCGGGGTCCTACGAGCAGTACTTC